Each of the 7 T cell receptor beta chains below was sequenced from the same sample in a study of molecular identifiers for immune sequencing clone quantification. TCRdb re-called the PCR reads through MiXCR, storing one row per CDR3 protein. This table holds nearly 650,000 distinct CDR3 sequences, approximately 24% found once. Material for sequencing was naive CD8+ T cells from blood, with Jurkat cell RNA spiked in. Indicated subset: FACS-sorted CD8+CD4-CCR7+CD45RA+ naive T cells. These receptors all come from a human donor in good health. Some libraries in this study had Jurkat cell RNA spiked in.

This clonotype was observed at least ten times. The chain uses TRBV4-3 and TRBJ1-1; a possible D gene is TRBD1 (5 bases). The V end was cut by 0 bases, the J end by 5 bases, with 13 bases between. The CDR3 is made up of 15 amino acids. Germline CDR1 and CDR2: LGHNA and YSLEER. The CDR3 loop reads CASSQDKGLGTEAFF. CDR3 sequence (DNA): TGCGCCAGCAGCCAAGACAAGGGGCTGGGGACTGAAGCTTTCTTT.

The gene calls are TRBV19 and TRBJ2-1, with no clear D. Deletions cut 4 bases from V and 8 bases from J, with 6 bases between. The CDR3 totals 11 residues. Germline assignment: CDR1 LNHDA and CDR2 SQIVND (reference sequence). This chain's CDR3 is CASSKADEQFF. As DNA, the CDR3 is TGTGCCAGTAGTAAGGCAGATGAGCAGTTCTTC. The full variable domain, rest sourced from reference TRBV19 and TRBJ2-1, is DGGITQSPKYLFRKEGQNVTLSCEQNLNHDAMYWYRQDPGQGLRLIYYSQIVNDFQKGDIAEGYSVSREKKESFPLTVTSAQKNPTAFYLCASSKADEQFFGPGTRLTVL.

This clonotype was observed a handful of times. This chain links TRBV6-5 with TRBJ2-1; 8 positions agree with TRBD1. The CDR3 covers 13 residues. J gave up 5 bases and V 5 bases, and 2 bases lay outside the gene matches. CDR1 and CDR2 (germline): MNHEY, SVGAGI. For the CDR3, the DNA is TGTGCCAGCAGTCGACAGGGGAACAATGAGCAGTTCTTC. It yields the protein CASSRQGNNEQFF.

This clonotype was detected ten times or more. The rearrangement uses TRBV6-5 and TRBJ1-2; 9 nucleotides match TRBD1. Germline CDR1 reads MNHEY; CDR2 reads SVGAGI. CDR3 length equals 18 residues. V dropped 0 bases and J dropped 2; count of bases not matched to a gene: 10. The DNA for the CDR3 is TGTGCCAGCAGTTACTCGTCGGGACAGGGACTGTACAACTATGGCTACACCTTC. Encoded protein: CASSYSSGQGLYNYGYTF.

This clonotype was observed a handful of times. The CDR3 DNA follows: TGTGCCAGCAGTTACTTTCAAATCGGCACTGAAGCTTTCTTT. Protein: CASSYFQIGTEAFF. This chain joins TRBV6-2 or TRBV6-3 and TRBJ1-1; no clear D. CDR1 and CDR2 from the germline V gene are MNHEY and SVGEGT. The CDR3 is made up of 14 amino acids. V was shortened by 1 base and J by 4 bases, with 10 bases between the two germline ends.

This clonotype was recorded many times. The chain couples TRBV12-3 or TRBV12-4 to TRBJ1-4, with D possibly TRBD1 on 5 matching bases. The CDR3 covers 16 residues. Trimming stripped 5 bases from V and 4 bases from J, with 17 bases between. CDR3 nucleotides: TGTGCCAGCAGTGGAGAGATAGACAGCAATAATGAAAAACTGTTTTTT. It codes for CASSGEIDSNNEKLFF.

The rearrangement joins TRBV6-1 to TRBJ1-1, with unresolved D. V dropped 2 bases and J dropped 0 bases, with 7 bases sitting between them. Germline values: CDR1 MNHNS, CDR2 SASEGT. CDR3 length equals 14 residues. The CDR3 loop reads CASSELGMNTEAFF. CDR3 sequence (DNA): TGTGCCAGCAGTGAACTGGGGATGAACACTGAAGCTTTCTTT.